This T cell receptor beta chain was sequenced during a study of OX40 agonist ivuxolimab in advanced cancers. The wider study: Ivuxolimab, an agonistic anti-OX40 (CD134) antibody, was given to patients. Partial responses were recorded for three patients, including one with hepatocellular carcinoma and two with cutaneous melanoma.

Assay: immunoSEQ multiplex PCR; the TCRdb copy retains only in-frame clones and omits some. The sample lists around 60,000 clones; 85% to 90% were seen once. The source material was CD4+ or CD8+ T cells sorted from blood, sampled in a trial of the OX40 agonist ivuxolimab. The TCR sequence derives from an adult with an advanced solid tumor such as melanoma, head and neck, liver or kidney cancer.

CDR3 DNA: TGTGCCAGCAGTTTATGGGGGCAGCGCTATGGCTACACCTTC. Its translation: CASSLWGQRYGYTF. The chain employs TRBV28 and TRBJ1-2, with a tentative D call TRBD1 (5 bases). The V gene lost 0 bases and the J gene lost 4 bases, with 9 bases spanning the gap. CDR1 is MDHEN, CDR2 SYDVKM, per germline. The length of the CDR3 is 14 residues.